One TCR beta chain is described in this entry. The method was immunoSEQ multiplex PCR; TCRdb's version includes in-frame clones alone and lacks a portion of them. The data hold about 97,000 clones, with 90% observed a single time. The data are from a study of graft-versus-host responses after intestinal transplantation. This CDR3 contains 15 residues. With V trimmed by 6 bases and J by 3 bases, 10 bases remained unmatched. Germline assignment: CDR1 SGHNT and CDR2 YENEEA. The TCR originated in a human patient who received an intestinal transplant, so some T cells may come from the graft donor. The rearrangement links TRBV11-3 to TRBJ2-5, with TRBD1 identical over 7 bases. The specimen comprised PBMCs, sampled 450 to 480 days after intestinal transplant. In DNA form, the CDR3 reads TGTGCCAGCAGAATCCCGGGACAGAAAAAAGAGACCCAGTACTTC. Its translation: CASRIPGQKKETQYF.